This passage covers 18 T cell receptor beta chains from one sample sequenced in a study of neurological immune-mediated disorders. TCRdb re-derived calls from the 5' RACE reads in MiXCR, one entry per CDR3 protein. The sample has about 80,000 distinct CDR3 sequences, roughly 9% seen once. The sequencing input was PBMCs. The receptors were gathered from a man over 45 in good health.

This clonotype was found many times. CDR3 bases: TGTGCCATCGCGATAGGGGAGCGCGGCTACACCTTC. The encoded protein is CAIAIGERGYTF. V gene TRBV28 combines with J gene TRBJ1-2, with D possibly TRBD1 on 5 matching bases. The length of the CDR3 is 12 residues. Trimming removed 10 bases at V and 8 bases at J, with 17 bases between. CDR1 and CDR2 (germline): MDHEN, SYDVKM.

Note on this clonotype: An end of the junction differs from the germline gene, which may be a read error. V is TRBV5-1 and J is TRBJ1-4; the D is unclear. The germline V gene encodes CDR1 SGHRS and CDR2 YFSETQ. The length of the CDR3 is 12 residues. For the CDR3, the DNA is TGCGCCAACAGCTTGGGGAATGAAAAACTGTTTTTT. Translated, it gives CANSLGNEKLFF.

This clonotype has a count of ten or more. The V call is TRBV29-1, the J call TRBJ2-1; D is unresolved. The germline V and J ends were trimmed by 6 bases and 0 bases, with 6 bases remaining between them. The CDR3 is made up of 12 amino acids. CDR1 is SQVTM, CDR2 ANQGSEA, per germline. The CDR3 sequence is CSVRFSYNEQFF. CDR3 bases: TGCAGCGTCCGATTCTCCTACAATGAGCAGTTCTTC.

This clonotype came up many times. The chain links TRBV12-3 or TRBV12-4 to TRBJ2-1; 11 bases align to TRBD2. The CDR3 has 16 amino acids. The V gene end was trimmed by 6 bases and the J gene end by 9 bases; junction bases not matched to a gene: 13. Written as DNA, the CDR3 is TGTGCCAGCAGGGGGGCGGGGGCTAGCGGGAGGATTGAGCAGTTCTTC. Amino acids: CASRGAGASGRIEQFF.

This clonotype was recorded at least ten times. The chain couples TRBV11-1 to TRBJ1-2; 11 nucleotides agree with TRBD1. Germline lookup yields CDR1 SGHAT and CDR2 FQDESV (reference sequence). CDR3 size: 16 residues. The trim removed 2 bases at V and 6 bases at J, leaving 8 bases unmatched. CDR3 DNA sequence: TGTGCCAGCAGCTTACGGGGACAGGGGGGATACGATGGCTACACCTTC. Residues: CASSLRGQGGYDGYTF.

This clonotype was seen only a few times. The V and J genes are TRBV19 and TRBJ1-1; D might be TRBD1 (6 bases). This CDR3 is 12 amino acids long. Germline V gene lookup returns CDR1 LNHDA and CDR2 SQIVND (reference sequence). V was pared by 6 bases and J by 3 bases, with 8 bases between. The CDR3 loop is CASRDRDTEAFF. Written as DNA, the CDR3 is TGTGCCAGTAGGGACAGAGACACTGAAGCTTTCTTT.

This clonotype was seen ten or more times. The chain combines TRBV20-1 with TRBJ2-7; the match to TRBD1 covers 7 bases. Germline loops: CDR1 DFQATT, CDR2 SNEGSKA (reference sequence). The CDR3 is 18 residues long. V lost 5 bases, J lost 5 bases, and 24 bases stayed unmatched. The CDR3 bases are TGCAGTGCTTCCCGGGACAGACGCCAGACCCCGGGTTTTCACGAGCAGTACTTC. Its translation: CSASRDRRQTPGFHEQYF.

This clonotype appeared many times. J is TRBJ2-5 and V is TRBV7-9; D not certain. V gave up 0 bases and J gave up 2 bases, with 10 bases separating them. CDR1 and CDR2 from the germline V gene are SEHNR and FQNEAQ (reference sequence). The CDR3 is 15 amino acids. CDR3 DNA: TGTGCCAGCAGCTTAGCGGGGTCTAGGCAAGAGACCCAGTACTTC. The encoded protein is CASSLAGSRQETQYF.

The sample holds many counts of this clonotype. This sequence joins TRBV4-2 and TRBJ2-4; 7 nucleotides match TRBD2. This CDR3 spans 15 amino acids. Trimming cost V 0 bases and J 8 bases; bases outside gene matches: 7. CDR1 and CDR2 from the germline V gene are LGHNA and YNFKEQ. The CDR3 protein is CASSQERENRDIQYF. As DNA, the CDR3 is TGTGCCAGCAGCCAAGAGCGGGAGAATCGGGACATTCAGTACTTC.

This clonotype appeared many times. CDR3 DNA sequence: TGTGCCAGCAGTTATCAGGGAGACAATGAGCAGTTCTTC. It is translated as CASSYQGDNEQFF. The rearrangement links TRBV11-1 to TRBJ2-1; either TRBD1 or TRBD2 may fit D (5 bases each). V was shortened by 6 bases and J by 5 bases, with 11 bases between the two germline ends. The CDR3 consists of 13 residues. Per germline, CDR1 SGHAT and CDR2 FQDESV (reference sequence).

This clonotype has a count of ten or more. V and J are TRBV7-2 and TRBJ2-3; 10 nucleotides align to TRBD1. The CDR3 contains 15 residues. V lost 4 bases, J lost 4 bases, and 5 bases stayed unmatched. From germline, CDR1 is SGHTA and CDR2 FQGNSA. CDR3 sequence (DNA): TGTGCCAGCAGCTACGACAGGGGGCGCCCAGATACGCAGTATTTT. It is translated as CASSYDRGRPDTQYF.

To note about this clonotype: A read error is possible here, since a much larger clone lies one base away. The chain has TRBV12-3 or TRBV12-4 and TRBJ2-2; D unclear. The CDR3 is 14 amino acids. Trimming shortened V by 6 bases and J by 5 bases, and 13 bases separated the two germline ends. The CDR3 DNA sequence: TGTGCCAGCAGACGACATGGGGTTACCGGGGAGCTGTTTTTT. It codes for CASRRHGVTGELFF.

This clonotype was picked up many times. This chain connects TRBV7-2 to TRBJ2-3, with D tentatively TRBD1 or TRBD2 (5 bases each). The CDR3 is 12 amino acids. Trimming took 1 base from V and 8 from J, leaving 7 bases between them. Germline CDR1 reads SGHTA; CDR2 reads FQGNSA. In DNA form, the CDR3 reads TGTGCCAGCAGCTTAGGGGGGAGTACGCAGTATTTT. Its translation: CASSLGGSTQYF.

This chain's CDR3 is CASSLDGGAAYEQYF. The CDR3 DNA follows: TGCGCCAGCAGCCTGGACGGAGGCGCTGCCTACGAGCAGTACTTC. J is TRBJ2-7 and V is TRBV5-1; the D gene is possibly TRBD2 (5 bases). The CDR3 length is 15 residues. Trimming took 4 bases from V and 2 from J, leaving 16 bases between them. Germline-derived CDR1 and CDR2 are SGHRS and YFSETQ.

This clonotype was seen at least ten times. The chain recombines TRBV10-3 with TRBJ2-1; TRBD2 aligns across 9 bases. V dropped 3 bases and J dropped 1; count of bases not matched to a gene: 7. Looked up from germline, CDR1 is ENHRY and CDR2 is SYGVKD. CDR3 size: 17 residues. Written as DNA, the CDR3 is TGTGCCATCAGTGACGCCAGCGGGAGGACTTCCTACAATGAGCAGTTCTTC. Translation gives CAISDASGRTSYNEQFF.

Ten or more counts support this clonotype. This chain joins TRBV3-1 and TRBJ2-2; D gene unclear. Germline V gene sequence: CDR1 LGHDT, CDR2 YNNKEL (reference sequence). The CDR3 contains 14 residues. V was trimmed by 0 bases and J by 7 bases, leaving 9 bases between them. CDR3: CASSQDPVRGELFF. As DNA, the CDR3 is TGTGCCAGCAGCCAAGATCCTGTCCGCGGGGAGCTGTTTTTT.

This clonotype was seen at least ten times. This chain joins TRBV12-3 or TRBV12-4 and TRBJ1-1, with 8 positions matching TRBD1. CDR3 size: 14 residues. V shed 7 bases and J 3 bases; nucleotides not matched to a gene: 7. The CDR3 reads CASTRQGQDTEAFF. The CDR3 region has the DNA TGTGCCAGCACTCGACAGGGGCAAGACACTGAAGCTTTCTTT.

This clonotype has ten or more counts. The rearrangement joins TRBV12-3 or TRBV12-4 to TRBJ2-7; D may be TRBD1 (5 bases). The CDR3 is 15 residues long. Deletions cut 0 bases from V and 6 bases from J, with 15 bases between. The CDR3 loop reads CASSLAVQGIREQYF. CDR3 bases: TGTGCCAGCAGTTTAGCCGTCCAGGGTATCCGCGAGCAGTACTTC.